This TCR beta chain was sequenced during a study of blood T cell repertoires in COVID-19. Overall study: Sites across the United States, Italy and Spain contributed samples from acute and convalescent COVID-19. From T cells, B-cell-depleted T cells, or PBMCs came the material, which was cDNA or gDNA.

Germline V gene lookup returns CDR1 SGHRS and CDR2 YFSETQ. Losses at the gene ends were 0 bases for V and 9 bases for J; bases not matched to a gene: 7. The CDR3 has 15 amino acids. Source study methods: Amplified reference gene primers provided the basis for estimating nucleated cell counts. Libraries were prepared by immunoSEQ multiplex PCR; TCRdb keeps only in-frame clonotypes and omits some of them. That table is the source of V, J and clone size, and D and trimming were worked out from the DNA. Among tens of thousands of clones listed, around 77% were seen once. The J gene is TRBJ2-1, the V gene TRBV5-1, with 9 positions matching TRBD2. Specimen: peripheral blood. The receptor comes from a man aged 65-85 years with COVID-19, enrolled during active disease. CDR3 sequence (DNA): TGCGCCAGCAGCTTGGTGGTAGCGGGAGATATTGAGCAGTTCTTC. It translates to CASSLVVAGDIEQFF.